These T cell receptor beta chains were read from a single sample in a study of PD-L1 blockade in urothelial cancer. Produced via immunoSEQ multiplex PCR; TCRdb's table is partial and in-frame only. Here the sample spans around 100,000 clones, 70% to 85% being singletons. Material: PBMCs, obtained around atezolizumab (anti-PD-L1) treatment. The source is a man aged 50-60 years with urothelial cancer. The CDR3 runs from the conserved cysteine through the conserved F or W. D genes are given only for firm matches. Rows may omit the clone size; those that give it use once, few, many or a size class.

j_call v_call d_call clone_size cdr3_nt cdr3_aa
TRBJ2-2 TRBV30 - - TGTGCCTGGAGTAGGCAGGGCTGGACCCCAACCGGGGAGCTGTTTTTT CAWSRQGWTPTGELFF
TRBJ2-1 TRBV10-3 TRBD2 - TGTGCCATCGGGACTAGCGGAAGAAACAATGAGCAGTTCTTC CAIGTSGRNNEQFF
TRBJ2-7 TRBV9 TRBD1 - TGTGCCAGCAGCATCGGACAGGATGACTCCTACGAGCAGTACTTC CASSIGQDDSYEQYF
TRBJ2-7 TRBV6-1 TRBD1 - TGTGCCAGCAGTGAATGGGGACAGGGGGCGTCCTACGAGCAGTACTTC CASSEWGQGASYEQYF
TRBJ2-7 TRBV6-1 TRBD2 once TGTGCCACTAGCGGGAGGGGGGAGCAGTACTTC CATSGRGEQYF
TRBJ1-4 TRBV4-1 - - TGCGCCAGCAGCCAAGATGGCGCGAGCGTAGAAAAACTGTTTTTT CASSQDGASVEKLFF
TRBJ2-2 TRBV11-2 TRBD2 - TGTGCCAGCAGCTTTCCCCGGGAGGGAGGGCCCTCCGGGGAGCTGTTTTTT CASSFPREGGPSGELFF
TRBJ1-3 TRBV18 - - TGTGCCAGCTCACCGGAGGGAAACACCATATATTTT CASSPEGNTIYF
TRBJ2-7 TRBV2 TRBD2 - TGTGCCAGCAAGAGGGCTAGCGGAACCTACGAGCAGTACTTC CASKRASGTYEQYF
TRBJ2-7 TRBV15 TRBD2 - TGTGCCACCAGCAGTCGGATAGCGGGGGACTACGAGCAGTACTTC CATSSRIAGDYEQYF
TRBJ1-2 TRBV7-2 - - TGTGCCAGCAGCTTCAGGACTGAGAACTATGGCTACACCTTC CASSFRTENYGYTF
TRBJ2-7 TRBV28 - - TGTGCCAGCAGTTGCTGGGGGCTGTGCCCGCTCCCCGGCGAGCAGTACTTC CASSCWGLCPLPGEQYF
TRBJ2-5 TRBV5-1 TRBD1 - TGCGCCAGCAGCTCACGGACAGGGGGCAAAAGGGAGACCCAGTACTTC CASSSRTGGKRETQYF
TRBJ2-3 TRBV7-2 - - TGTGCCAGCCGAAAGCGGGTTAGCACAGATACGCAGTATTTT CASRKRVSTDTQYF
TRBJ2-1 TRBV10-1 TRBD2 - TGCGCCAGCAGTGATCGGCGGGCTAGCGGGAGCAATGAGCAGTTCTTC CASSDRRASGSNEQFF
TRBJ2-1 TRBV5-1 TRBD2 - TGCGCCAGCAGCTCAGGGGGGACTAGCGGGAGGGCCTCCTACAATGAGCAGTTCTTC CASSSGGTSGRASYNEQFF
TRBJ2-7 TRBV28 TRBD1 - TGTGCCAGCAGTTGGACAGGGAAGAGCGAGCAGTACTTC CASSWTGKSEQYF
TRBJ1-3 TRBV6-1 - once TGTGCCAGCGGGGCAGGGACAGGAAACACCATATATTTT CASGAGTGNTIYF
TRBJ2-1 TRBV6-6 - - TGTGCCAGCAGTTACGGGACCCGGGGGAATGAGCAGTTCTTC CASSYGTRGNEQFF
TRBJ2-1 TRBV27 TRBD1 - TGTGCCAGCAGTCCGCTACCGGGACAGGGGAAGGATGAGCAGTTCTTC CASSPLPGQGKDEQFF
TRBJ2-1 TRBV28 TRBD2 few TGTGCCAGCAGCTTTAGCGGGAGATCCTACAATGAGCAGTTCTTC CASSFSGRSYNEQFF
TRBJ1-1 TRBV5-1 TRBD1 - TGCGCCAGCAGCCTTCAACCAACCGGGACAGCCAACACTGAAGCTTTCTTT CASSLQPTGTANTEAFF
TRBJ2-2 TRBV7-9 - - TGTGCCAGCAGCTCCGCCGGGACTCACCACGGGGAGCTGTTTTTT CASSSAGTHHGELFF
TRBJ1-1 TRBV9 - - TGTGCCAGCAGCGCGGGGGTAAACACTGAAGCTTTCTTT CASSAGVNTEAFF
TRBJ2-7 TRBV30 - - TGTGCCTGGAGTCGAAAGCGGGCCAGCTCCTACGAGCAGTACTTC CAWSRKRASSYEQYF
TRBJ2-5 TRBV30 TRBD2 - TGTGCCTGGAGTGTCCGAGCGGGAGCAAAGGGGGAGACCCAGTACTTC CAWSVRAGAKGETQYF
TRBJ2-1 TRBV19 TRBD2 - TGTGCCAGTAGTGTCGGCGGGAGGACCCACAATGAGCAGTTCTTC CASSVGGRTHNEQFF
TRBJ2-1 TRBV7-3 - - TGTGCCAGCAGCTTACAGTCCCCCAGCTCCTACAATGAGCAGTTCTTC CASSLQSPSSYNEQFF
TRBJ2-6 TRBV29-1 - - TGCAGCGCGATGACAGGACTCTCTGGGGCCAACGTCCTGACTTTC CSAMTGLSGANVLTF
TRBJ1-6 TRBV7-3 TRBD1 once TGTGCCAGCAGCCACGGGACAGGGCCAAATTCACCCCTCCACTTT CASSHGTGPNSPLHF
TRBJ2-3 TRBV2 TRBD2 - TGTGCCAGCAGTGAGGGACTAGCGGGAGTAGATACGCAGTATTTT CASSEGLAGVDTQYF